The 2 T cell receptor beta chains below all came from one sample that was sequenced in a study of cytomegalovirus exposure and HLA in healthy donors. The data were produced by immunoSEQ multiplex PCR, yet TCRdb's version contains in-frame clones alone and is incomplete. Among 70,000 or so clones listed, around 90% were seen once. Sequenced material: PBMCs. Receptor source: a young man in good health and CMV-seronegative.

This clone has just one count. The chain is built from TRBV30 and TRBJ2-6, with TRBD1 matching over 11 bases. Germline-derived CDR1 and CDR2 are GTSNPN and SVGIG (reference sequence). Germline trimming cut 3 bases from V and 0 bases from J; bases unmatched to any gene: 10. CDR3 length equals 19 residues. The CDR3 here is CAWSRYLDRGLSGANVLTF. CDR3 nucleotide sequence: TGTGCCTGGAGCCGCTACCTGGACAGGGGGCTCTCTGGGGCCAACGTCCTGACTTTC.

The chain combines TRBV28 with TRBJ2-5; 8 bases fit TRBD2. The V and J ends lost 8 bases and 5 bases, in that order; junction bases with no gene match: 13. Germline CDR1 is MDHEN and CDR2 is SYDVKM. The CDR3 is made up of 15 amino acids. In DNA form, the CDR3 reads TGTGCCAGCGGTCGAGCGGGAGACCCGCGGGAGACCCAGTACTTC. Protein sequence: CASGRAGDPRETQYF.